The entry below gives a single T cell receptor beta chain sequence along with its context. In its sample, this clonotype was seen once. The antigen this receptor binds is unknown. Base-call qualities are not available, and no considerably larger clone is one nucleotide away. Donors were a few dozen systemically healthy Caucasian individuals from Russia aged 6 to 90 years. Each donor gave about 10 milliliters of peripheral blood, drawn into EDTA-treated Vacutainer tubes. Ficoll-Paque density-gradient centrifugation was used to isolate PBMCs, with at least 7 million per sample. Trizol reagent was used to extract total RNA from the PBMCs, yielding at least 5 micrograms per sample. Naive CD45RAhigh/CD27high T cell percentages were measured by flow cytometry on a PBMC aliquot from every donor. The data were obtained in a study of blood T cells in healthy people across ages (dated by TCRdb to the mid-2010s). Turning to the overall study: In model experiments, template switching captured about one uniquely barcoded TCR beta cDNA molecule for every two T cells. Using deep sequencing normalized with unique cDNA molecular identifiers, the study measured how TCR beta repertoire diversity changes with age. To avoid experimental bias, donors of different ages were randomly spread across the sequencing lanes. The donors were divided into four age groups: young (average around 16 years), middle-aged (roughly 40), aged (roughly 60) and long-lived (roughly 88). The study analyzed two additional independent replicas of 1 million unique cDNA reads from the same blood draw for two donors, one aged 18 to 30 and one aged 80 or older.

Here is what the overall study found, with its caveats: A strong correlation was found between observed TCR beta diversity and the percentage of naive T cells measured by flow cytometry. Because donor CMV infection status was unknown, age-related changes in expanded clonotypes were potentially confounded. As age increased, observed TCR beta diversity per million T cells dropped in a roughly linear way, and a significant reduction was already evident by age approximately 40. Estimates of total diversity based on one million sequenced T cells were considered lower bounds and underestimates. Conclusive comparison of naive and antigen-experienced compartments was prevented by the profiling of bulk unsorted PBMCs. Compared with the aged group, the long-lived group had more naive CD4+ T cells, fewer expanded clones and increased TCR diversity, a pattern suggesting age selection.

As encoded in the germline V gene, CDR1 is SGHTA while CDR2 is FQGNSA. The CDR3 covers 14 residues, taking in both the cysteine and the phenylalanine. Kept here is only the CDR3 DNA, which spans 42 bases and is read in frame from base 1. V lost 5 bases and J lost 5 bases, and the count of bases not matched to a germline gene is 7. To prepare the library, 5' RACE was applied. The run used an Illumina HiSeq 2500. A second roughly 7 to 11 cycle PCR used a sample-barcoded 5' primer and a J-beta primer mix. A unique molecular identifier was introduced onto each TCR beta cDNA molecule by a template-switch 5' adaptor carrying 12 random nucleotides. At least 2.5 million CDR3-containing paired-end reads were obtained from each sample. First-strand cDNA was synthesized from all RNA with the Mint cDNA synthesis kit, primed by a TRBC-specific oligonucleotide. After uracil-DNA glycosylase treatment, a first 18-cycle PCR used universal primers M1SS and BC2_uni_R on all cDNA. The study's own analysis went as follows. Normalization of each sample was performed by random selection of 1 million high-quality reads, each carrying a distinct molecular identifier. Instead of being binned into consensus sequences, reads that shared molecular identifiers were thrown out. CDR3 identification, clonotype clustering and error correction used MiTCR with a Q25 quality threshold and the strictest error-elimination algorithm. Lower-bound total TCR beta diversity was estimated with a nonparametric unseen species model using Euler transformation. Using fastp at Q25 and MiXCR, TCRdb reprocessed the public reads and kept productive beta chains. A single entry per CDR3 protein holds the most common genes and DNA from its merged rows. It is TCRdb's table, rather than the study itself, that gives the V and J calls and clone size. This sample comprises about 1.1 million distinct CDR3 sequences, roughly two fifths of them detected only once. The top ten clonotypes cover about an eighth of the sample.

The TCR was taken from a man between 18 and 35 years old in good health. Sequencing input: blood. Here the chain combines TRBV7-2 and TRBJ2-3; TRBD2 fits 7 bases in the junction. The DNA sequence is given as TGTGCCAGCAGCCGCGCGGGGGACTTAGATACGCAGTATTTT. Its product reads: CASSRAGDLDTQYF.